These T cell receptor beta chains were read from a single sample in a study of T-cell memory formation after mild COVID-19. TCRdb used MiXCR to reprocess the 5' RACE reads, holding one entry per CDR3 protein. The repertoire has fewer than 450,000 distinct CDR3 sequences, over 20% of them found once; the top ten carry under 15%. Sequenced material: PBMCs or a T cell subset sorted from them (not recorded which). These TCRs come from an adult woman who had mild COVID-19 (a few samples of this study predate the infection). Cell type and time point are not known. Both conserved end residues are trimmed from each CDR3. A D gene is named only where the DNA matches it firmly.

j_call d_call v_call cdr3_aa
TRBJ2-7 TRBD2 TRBV9 ASSPPGGVWEQY
TRBJ2-5 TRBD2 TRBV20-1 SAVRLALQETQY
TRBJ1-1 - TRBV12-3/TRBV12-4 ASSLESGQAF
TRBJ1-2 - TRBV12-3/TRBV12-4 ASRPTGTYGYT
TRBJ2-7 - TRBV29-1 SVISGLAYEQY
TRBJ2-2 - TRBV25-1 ASSEGGRSTGELF
TRBJ2-3 - TRBV12-3/TRBV12-4 ASSGSTTDTQY
TRBJ1-5 - TRBV14 ASSQGPQPQH
TRBJ2-5 TRBD2 TRBV7-8 ASSLDSGRGEETQY
TRBJ2-2 TRBD2 TRBV7-2 ASSLPAGGWNTGELF
TRBJ2-1 - TRBV7-9 APEGGSYNEQF
TRBJ2-5 - TRBV5-5 ASSLARLTQY
TRBJ2-1 TRBD2 TRBV29-1 SVQRGPYNEQF
TRBJ1-1 TRBD1 TRBV27 ASSFRGTGFIGAF
TRBJ2-7 TRBD2 TRBV15 ATSVGLAGKYEQY
TRBJ2-7 - TRBV3-1 ASSQDLFRGSTYEQY
TRBJ1-5 - TRBV6-5 ASSLGRQGKQPQH
TRBJ2-5 - TRBV12-3/TRBV12-4 ASSFWASLKETQY
TRBJ1-1 - TRBV18 ASSPGQQMNTEAF
TRBJ2-3 - TRBV24-1 ATSDRPGDTQY
TRBJ2-3 - TRBV3-1 ASSQGASATDTQY
TRBJ2-2 TRBD2 TRBV5-1 ASEKGSGSKVGELF
TRBJ2-1 - TRBV5-1 ASSLEVGGGI
TRBJ2-5 TRBD2 TRBV20-1 SARTQILTSGHGTQY
TRBJ2-3 - TRBV5-1 ASSLEGGGADTQY
TRBJ2-7 - TRBV6-5 ASQIVQGGGYEQY
TRBJ2-1 - TRBV7-7 ASSRMGGSDNEQF
TRBJ1-2 - TRBV5-6 ASSSDNVNYGYT
TRBJ2-2 TRBD2 TRBV7-9 ASSLPEIGLDSGELF
TRBJ2-7 - TRBV9 ASSEGGRGNEQY
TRBJ1-5 - TRBV29-1 SVSFPDQPQH
TRBJ2-1 - TRBV7-6 ASSLEDEQF
TRBJ2-2 TRBD1 TRBV12-3/TRBV12-4 ASIPRDRIRINANTGELF
TRBJ1-5 - TRBV23-1 ASSQSGPASNQPQH
TRBJ2-1 TRBD2 TRBV7-9 ASAGATSGVYNEQF
TRBJ2-7 - TRBV7-9 ASSEDILDEQY
TRBJ2-3 - TRBV6-4 ASSEGTSGTDTQY
TRBJ2-1 TRBD2 TRBV18 ASSPFSSGPPYHNEQF
TRBJ2-2 - TRBV12-5 ASGLSDTGELF
TRBJ2-7 TRBD1 TRBV19 ASRGLGTGGYEQY
TRBJ2-6 - TRBV15 ATSNALEGAQGANVLT
TRBJ2-4 - TRBV6-1 ASSEDWGVGIQY
TRBJ2-2 - TRBV7-9 ASMGPGELF
TRBJ1-2 - TRBV2 ASSEDRAGYT
TRBJ1-1 - TRBV11-3 ASSSDSPPAKEAF
TRBJ2-3 - TRBV9 ASSVAALPPDTQY
TRBJ2-1 - TRBV12-3/TRBV12-4 ASSSLGNEQF
TRBJ1-4 - TRBV6-6 ASSYSGEVATNEKLF